This T cell receptor (beta chain) was identified in a study of blood T cell repertoires in COVID-19. This clone was seen only once. Only in-frame clones appear in the TCRdb table, and some are missing; sequencing was by immunoSEQ multiplex PCR. The profile shows around 99,000 clones, under 90% of them singletons. The material sequenced was peripheral blood. This sequence originates from a woman in her fifties or sixties with acute or convalescent COVID-19.

The CDR3 nucleotides read TGTGCCAGCAGCGTGGAGGGCAGCTCGAGGGAAAAACTGTTTTTT. Translating it yields CASSVEGSSREKLFF. The V gene is TRBV9, the J gene TRBJ1-4; no clear D. V lost 2 bases and J 8 bases, leaving 16 bases between the germline ends. Germline values: CDR1 SGDLS, CDR2 YYNGEE. The CDR3 runs to 15 residues.